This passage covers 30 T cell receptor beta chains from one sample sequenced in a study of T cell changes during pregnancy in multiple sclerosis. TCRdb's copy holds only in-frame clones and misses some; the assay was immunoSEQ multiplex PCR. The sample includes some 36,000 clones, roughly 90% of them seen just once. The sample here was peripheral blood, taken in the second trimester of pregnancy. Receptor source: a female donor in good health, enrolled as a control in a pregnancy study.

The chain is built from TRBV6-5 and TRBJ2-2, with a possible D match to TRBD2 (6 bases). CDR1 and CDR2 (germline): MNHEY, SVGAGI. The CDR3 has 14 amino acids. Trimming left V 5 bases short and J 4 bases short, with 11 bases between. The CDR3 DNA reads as TGTGCCAGCAGTCCTAGCGTCGGCACCGGGGAGCTGTTTTTT. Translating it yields CASSPSVGTGELFF.

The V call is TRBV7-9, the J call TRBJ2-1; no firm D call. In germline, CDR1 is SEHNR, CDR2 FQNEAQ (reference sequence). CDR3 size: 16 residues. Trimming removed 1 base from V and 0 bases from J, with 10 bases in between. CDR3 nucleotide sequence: TGTGCCAGCAGCTTAGGTGTCGGTAGCTCCTACAATGAGCAGTTCTTC. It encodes CASSLGVGSSYNEQFF.

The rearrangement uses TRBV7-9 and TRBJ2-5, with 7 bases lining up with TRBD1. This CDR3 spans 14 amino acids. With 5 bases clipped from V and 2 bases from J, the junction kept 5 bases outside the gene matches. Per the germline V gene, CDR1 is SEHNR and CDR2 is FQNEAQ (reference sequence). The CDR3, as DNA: TGTGCCAGCAGCCCGGGGACAGAGCAAGAGACCCAGTACTTC. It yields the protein CASSPGTEQETQYF. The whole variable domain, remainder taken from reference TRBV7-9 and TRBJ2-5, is DTGVSQNPRHKITKRGQNVTFRCDPISEHNRLYWYRQTLGQGPEFLTYFQNEAQLEKSRLLSDRFSAERPKGSFSTLEIQRTEQGDSAMYLCASSPGTEQETQYFGPGTRLLVL.

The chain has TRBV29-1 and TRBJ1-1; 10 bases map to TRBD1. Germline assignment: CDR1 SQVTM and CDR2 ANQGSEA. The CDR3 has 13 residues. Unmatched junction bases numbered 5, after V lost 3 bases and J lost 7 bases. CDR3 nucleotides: TGCAGCGTTGACCGGACAGGGGGTATTGAAGCTTTCTTT. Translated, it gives CSVDRTGGIEAFF.

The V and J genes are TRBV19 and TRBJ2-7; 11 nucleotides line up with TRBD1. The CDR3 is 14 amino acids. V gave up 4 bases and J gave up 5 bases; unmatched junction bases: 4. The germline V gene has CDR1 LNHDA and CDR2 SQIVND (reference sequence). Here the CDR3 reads CASSTDRGRDEQYF. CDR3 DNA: TGTGCCAGTAGTACGGACAGGGGGCGCGACGAGCAGTACTTC.

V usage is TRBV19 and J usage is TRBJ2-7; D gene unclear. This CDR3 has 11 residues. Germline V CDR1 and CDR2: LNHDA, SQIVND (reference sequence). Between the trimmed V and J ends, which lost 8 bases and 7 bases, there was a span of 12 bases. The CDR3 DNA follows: TGTGCCAGTGGCTCGGCGCGGGAGCAGTACTTC. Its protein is CASGSAREQYF.

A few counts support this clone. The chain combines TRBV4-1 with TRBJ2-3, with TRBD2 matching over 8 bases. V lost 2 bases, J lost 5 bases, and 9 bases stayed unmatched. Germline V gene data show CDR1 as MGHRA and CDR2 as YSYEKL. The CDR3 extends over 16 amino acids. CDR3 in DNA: TGCGCCAGCAGCCAACTCCCGGGGGGGACTAAAGATACGCAGTATTTT. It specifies CASSQLPGGTKDTQYF.

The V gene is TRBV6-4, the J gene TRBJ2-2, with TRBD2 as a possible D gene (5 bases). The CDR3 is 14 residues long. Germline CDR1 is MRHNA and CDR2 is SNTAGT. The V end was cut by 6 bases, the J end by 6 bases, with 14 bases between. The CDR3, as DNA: TGTGCCAGCAGCCAAACGACGGGGTCCGGGGAGCTGTTTTTT. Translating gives CASSQTTGSGELFF.

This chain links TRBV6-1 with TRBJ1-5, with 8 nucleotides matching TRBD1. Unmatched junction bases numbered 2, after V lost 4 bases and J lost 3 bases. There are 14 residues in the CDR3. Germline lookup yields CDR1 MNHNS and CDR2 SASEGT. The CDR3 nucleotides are TGTGCCAGCAGTGGACAGGGGCTCAATCAGCCCCAGCATTTT. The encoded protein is CASSGQGLNQPQHF.

The DNA for the CDR3 is TGTGCCTGGAGCTTGACTAGCGACGAGCAGTACTTC. This sequence encodes CAWSLTSDEQYF. The J gene is TRBJ2-7, the V gene TRBV30; 8 bases agree with TRBD2. V was pared by 3 bases and J by 5 bases, with 3 bases of the junction left unmatched. Germline assignment: CDR1 GTSNPN and CDR2 SVGIG (reference sequence). CDR3 length: 12 amino acids.

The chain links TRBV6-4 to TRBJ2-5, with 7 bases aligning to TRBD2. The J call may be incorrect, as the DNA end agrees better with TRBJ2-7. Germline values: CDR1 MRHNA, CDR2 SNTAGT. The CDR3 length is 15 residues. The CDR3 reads CASSLGAGEGYEQYF. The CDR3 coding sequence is TGTGCCAGCTCACTTGGGGCGGGAGAGGGCTACGAGCAGTACTTC.

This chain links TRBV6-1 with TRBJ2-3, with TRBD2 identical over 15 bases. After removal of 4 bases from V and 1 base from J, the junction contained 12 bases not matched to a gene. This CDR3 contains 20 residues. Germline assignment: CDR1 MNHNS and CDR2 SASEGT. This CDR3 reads CASSGPGTSGGMKGTDTQYF. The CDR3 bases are TGTGCCAGCAGTGGTCCCGGGACTAGCGGGGGGATGAAGGGCACAGATACGCAGTATTTT.

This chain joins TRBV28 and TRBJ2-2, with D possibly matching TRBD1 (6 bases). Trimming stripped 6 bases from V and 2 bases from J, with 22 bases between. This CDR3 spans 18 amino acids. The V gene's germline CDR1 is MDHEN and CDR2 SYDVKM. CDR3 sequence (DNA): TGTGCCAGCAGCTTCCCATTTCCGGGACAACTTAACACCGGGGAGCTGTTTTTT. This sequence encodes CASSFPFPGQLNTGELFF.

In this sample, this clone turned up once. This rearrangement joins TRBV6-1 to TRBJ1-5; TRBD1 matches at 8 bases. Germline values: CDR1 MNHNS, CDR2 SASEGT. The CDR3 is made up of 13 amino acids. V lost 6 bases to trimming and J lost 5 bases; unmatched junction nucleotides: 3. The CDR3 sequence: CASRTGVDQPQHF. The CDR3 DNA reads TGTGCCAGCAGGACAGGGGTCGATCAGCCCCAGCATTTT.

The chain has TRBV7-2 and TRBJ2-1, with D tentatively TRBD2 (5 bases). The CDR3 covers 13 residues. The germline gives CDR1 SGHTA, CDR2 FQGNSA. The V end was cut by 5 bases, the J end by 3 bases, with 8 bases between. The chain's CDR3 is CASSPTSYNEQFF. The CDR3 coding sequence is TGTGCCAGCAGCCCCACTAGCTACAATGAGCAGTTCTTC.

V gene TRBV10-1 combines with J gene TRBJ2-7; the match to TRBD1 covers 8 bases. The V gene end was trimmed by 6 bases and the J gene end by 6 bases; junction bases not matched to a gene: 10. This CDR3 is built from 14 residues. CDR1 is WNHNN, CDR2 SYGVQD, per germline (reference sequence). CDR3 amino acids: CASSSTGGYGEQYF. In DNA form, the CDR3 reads TGCGCCAGCAGCTCTACAGGGGGTTACGGCGAGCAGTACTTC.

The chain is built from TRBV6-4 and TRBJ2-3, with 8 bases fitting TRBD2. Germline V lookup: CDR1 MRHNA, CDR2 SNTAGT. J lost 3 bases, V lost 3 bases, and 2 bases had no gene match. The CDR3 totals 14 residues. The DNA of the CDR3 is TGTGCCAGCAGTGAGCGGGGGGCTACAGATACGCAGTATTTT. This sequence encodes CASSERGATDTQYF.

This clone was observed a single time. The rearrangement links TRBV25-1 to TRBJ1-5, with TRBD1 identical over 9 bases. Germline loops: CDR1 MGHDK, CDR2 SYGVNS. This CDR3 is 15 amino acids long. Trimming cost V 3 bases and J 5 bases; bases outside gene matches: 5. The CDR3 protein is CASSDGGQGDQPQHF. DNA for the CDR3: TGTGCCAGCAGTGACGGGGGACAGGGAGATCAGCCCCAGCATTTT.

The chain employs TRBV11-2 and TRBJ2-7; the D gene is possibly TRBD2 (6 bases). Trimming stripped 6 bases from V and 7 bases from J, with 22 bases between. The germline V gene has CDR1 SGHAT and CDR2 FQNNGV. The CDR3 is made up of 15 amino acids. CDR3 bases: TGTGCCAGCAGGGAGATACGGGCCTTTGGGGGGGAGCAGTACTTC. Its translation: CASREIRAFGGEQYF.

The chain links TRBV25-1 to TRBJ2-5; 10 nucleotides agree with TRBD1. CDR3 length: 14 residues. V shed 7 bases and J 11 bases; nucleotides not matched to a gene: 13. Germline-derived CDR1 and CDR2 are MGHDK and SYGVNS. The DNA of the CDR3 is TGTGCCAGCACCACCGGGACAGGGGCGGGGGAGCAGTACTTC. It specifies CASTTGTGAGEQYF. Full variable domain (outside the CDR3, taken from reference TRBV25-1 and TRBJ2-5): EADIYQTPRYLVIGTGKKITLECSQTMGHDKMYWYQQDPGMELHLIHYSYGVNSTEKGDLSSESTVSRIRTEHFPLTLESARPSHTSQYLCASTTGTGAGEQYFGPGTRLLVL.

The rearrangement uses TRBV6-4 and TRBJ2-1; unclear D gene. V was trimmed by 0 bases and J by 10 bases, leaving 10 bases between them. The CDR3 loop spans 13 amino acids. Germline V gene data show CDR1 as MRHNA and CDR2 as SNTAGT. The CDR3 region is CASSDSPEAEQFF. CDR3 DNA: TGTGCCAGCAGTGACTCTCCTGAAGCGGAGCAGTTCTTC.

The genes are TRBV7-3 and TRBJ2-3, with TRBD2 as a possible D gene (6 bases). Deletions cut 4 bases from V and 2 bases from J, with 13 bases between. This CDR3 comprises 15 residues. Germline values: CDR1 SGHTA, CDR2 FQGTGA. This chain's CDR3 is CASSSAGSLTDTQYF. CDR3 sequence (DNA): TGTGCCAGCAGCTCGGCGGGGTCCCTCACAGATACGCAGTATTTT.

The CDR3 bases are TGTGCCAGCAGCCAAAGGACAGGGGAGCCAAACTATGGCTACACCTTC. It yields the protein CASSQRTGEPNYGYTF. V usage is TRBV4-2 and J usage is TRBJ1-2; 9 positions match TRBD1. CDR1 is LGHNA and CDR2 is YNFKEQ in the germline V gene. Germline trimming cut 2 bases from V and 2 bases from J; bases unmatched to any gene: 6. The CDR3 is 16 amino acids.

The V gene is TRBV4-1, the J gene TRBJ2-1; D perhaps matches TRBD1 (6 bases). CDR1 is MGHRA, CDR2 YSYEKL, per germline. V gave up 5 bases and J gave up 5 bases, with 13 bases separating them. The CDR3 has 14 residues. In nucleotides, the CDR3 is TGCGCCAGCAGCAAGAGGACAGATAACAATGAGCAGTTCTTC. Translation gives CASSKRTDNNEQFF.

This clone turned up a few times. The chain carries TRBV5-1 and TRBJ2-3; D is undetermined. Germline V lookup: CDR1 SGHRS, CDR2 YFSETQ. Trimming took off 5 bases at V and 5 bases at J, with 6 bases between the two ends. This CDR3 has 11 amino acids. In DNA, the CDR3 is TGCGCCAGCAGTGACTTAGATACGCAGTATTTT. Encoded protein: CASSDLDTQYF.

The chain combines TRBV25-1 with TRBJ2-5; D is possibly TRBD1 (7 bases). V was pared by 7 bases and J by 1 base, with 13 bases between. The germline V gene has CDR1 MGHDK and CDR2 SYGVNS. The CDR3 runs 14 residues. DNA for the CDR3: TGTGCCAGCACGGAGGGGGCCTTCCAAGAGACCCAGTACTTC. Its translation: CASTEGAFQETQYF.

CDR3: CSVGEQGGGQPQHF. Here the CDR3 DNA reads TGCAGCGTTGGAGAACAGGGTGGAGGTCAGCCCCAGCATTTT. J is TRBJ1-5 and V is TRBV29-1; tentatively, D is TRBD1 (6 bases). CDR3 size: 14 residues. Trimming pared 4 bases from V and 6 bases from J, leaving 16 bases between. CDR1 and CDR2 (germline): SQVTM, ANQGSEA.

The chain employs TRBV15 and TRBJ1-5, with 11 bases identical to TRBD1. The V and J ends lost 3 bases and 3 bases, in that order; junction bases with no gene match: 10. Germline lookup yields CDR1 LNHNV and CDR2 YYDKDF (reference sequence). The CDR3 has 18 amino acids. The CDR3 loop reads CATSSPVRTGGSNQPQHF. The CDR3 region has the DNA TGTGCCACCAGCAGTCCAGTGAGGACAGGGGGCTCCAATCAGCCCCAGCATTTT.

The CDR3: CASSLAELAGRIQETQYF. CDR3 DNA sequence: TGCGCCAGCAGCTTGGCCGAACTAGCGGGCCGAATCCAAGAGACCCAGTACTTC. The chain carries TRBV5-1 and TRBJ2-5, with 9 bases that match TRBD2. The CDR3 loop spans 18 amino acids. Per the germline V gene, CDR1 is SGHRS and CDR2 is YFSETQ. Trimming at V came to 0 bases and at J to 1 base, leaving 10 bases not matched to a gene.

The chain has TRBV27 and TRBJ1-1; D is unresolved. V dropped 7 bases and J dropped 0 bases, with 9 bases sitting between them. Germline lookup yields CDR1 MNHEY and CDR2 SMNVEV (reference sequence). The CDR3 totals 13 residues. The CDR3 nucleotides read TGTGCCAGCAAAGACAACCTGAACACTGAAGCTTTCTTT. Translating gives CASKDNLNTEAFF.